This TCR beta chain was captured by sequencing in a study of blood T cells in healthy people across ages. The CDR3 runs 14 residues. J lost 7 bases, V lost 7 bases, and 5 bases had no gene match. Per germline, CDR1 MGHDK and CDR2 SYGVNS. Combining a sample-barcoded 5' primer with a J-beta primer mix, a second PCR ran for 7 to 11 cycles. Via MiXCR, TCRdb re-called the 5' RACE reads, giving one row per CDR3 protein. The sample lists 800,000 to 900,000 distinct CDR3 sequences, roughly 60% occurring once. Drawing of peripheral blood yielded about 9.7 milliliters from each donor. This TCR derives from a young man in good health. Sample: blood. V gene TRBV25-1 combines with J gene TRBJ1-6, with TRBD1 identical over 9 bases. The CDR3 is CASTDRGTNSPLHF. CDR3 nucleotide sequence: TGTGCCAGCACCGACAGGGGGACGAATTCACCCCTCCACTTT.